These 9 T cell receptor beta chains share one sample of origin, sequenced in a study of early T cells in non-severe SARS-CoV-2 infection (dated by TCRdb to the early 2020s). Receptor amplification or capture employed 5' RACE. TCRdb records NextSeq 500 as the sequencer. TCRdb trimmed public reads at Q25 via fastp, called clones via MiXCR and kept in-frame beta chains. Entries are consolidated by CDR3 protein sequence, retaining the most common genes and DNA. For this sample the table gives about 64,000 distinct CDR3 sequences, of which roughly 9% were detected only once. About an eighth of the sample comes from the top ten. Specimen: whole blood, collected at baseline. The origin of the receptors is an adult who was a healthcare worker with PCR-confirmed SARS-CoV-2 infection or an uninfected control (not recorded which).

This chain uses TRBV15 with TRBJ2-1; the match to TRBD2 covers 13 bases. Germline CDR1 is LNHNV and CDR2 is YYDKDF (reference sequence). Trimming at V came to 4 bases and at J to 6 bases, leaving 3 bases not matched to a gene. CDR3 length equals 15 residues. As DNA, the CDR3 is TGTGCCACCAGCAAAGGACTAGCGGGAGTCAATGAGCAGTTCTTC. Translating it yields CATSKGLAGVNEQFF.

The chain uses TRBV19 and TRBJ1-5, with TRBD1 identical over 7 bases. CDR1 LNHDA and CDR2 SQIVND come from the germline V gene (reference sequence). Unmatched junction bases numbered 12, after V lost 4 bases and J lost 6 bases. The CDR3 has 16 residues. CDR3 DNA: TGTGCCAGTAGTACCGCCCAGACAGGGCAAAGTCAGCCCCAGCATTTT. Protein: CASSTAQTGQSQPQHF.

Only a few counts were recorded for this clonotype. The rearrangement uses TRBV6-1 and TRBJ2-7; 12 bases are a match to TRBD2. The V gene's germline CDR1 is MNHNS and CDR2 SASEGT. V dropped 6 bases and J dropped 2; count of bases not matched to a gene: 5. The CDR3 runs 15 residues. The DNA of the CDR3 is TGTGCCAGCAGGATGACTAGCGGGAGTACCTACGAGCAGTACTTC. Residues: CASRMTSGSTYEQYF.

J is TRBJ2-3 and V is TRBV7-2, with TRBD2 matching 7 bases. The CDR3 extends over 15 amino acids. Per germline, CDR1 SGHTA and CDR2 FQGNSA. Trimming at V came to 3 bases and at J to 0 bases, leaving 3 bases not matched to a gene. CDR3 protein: CASSFTSVSTDTQYF. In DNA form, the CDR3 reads TGTGCCAGCAGCTTCACTAGCGTTAGCACAGATACGCAGTATTTT.

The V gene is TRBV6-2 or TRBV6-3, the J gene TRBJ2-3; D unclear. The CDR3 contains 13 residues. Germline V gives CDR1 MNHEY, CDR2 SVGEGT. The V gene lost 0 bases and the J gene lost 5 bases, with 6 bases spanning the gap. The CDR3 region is CASSYSELDTQYF. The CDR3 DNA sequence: TGTGCCAGCAGTTACTCAGAGCTAGATACGCAGTATTTT.

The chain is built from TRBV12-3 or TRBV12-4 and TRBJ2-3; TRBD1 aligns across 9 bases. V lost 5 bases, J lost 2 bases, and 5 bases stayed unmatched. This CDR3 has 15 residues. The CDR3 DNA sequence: TGTGCCAGCAGTGACAGGGACAGGGCCACAGATACGCAGTATTTT. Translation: CASSDRDRATDTQYF.

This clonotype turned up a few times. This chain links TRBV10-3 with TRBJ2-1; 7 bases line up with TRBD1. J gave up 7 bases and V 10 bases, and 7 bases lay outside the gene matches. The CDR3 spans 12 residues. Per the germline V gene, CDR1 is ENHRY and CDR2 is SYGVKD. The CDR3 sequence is CANGQAGNEQFF. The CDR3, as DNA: TGTGCCAACGGACAGGCGGGTAATGAGCAGTTCTTC.

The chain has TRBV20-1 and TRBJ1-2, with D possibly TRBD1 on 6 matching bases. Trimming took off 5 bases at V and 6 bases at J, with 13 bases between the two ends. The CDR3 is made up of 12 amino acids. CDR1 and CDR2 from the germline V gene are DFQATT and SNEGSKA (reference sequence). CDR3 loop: CSAHRDTNGYTF. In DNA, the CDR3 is TGCAGTGCTCACCGGGACACAAATGGCTACACCTTC.

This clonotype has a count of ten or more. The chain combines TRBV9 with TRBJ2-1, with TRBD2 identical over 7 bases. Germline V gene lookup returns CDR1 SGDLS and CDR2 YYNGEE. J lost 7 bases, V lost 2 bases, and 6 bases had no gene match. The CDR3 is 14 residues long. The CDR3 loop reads CASSVVPGGNEQFF. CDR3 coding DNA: TGTGCCAGCAGCGTGGTACCGGGGGGAAATGAGCAGTTCTTC.